The rows below give T cell receptor beta chains drawn from one sample of a study of blood T cell repertoires in COVID-19. Sequencing was performed with immunoSEQ multiplex PCR; in TCRdb, only in-frame clones are kept and a portion is missing. Seen here are almost 100,000 clones, 86% observed once, and the top ten hold around 10%. Input material: peripheral blood. The receptors originated from a man aged 45-60 years with acute or convalescent COVID-19. The CDR3 runs from the conserved cysteine through the conserved F or W. Fields, in order: J gene, V gene, CDR3 protein.

TRBJ2-1 | TRBV2 | CASSEGLAHNEQFF
TRBJ2-7 | TRBV6-5 | CASSYRSVYEQYF
TRBJ1-2 | TRBV19 | CASSIEGLLIGYGYTF
TRBJ1-1 | TRBV5-1 | CASTRQGDSNTEAFF
TRBJ2-5 | TRBV11-2 | CASSSSGRNGETQYF
TRBJ2-7 | TRBV18 | CASSPSGTSDEQYF
TRBJ1-1 | TRBV9 | CASGHRVDTEAFF
TRBJ1-1 | TRBV5-1 | CASSSTGNTEAFF
TRBJ1-2 | TRBV2 | CASVRQEYGGYTF
TRBJ1-3 | TRBV6-5 | CASHRGFSGNTIYF
TRBJ2-2 | TRBV11-2 | CASSFAAGVTGELFF
TRBJ2-1 | TRBV10-2 | CASSESTGRRQFF
TRBJ1-1 | TRBV10-3 | CAISESRVRTEAFF
TRBJ1-5 | TRBV7-2 | CASSLEQGKQPQHF
TRBJ2-7 | TRBV19 | CASSIQASSYEQYF
TRBJ2-1 | TRBV7-9 | CASSPRLTSYNEQFF
TRBJ1-5 | TRBV7-9 | CASSFAGGNQPQHF
TRBJ1-5 | TRBV5-5 | CASSLLSGNQPQHF
TRBJ2-2 | TRBV7-2 | CASSSPRGSGRSTGELFF
TRBJ1-2 | TRBV18 | CASSPEYRDNYGYTF
TRBJ1-6 | TRBV19 | CASSMTGGLTGAYNSPLHF
TRBJ2-1 | TRBV12-3/TRBV12-4 | CASSFGHEQFF
TRBJ1-2 | TRBV9 | CASSVSANYGYTF
TRBJ2-7 | TRBV11-2 | CASSFSDRKGEQYF
TRBJ2-7 | TRBV5-1 | CASSRTGAYEQYF
TRBJ1-1 | TRBV7-2 | CASSIDRNTEAFF
TRBJ2-5 | TRBV9 | CASSPGTSQETQYF
TRBJ2-7 | TRBV3-1/TRBV3-2 | CASSHTSGRYEQYF
TRBJ2-2 | TRBV6-5 | CASRRQGANTGELFF
TRBJ1-2 | TRBV24-1 | CATSDAGGTGGKYGYTF
TRBJ2-2 | TRBV7-7 | CASSPTLSGNTGELFF
TRBJ2-3 | TRBV5-1 | CASSLLISSTDTQYF
TRBJ2-2 | TRBV18 | CASSPQSAANTGELFF